In its sample, the clone carrying this TCR beta chain was seen a few times. The record originates from a study of patients and donors after allogeneic stem cell transplantation. TCRdb re-analysed the RT-PCR reads in MiXCR, keeping a single row per CDR3 protein. The sample carries under 200,000 distinct CDR3 sequences, about 32% recorded once. V was pared by 7 bases and J by 6 bases, with 15 bases between. The V gene's germline CDR1 is MDHEN and CDR2 SYDVKM. CDR3 length equals 14 residues. V is TRBV28 and J is TRBJ1-4; perhaps TRBD1 as D (5 bases). Material: blood, either unsorted or a sorted T cell fraction (not recorded which). This receptor was obtained from a human donor who was either an allogeneic HSCT recipient or a stem cell or donor lymphocyte infusion donor (not recorded which). It is not recorded whose cells these are; they may come from a transplant donor. This CDR3 reads CASNRGSLYEKLFF. CDR3 nucleotides: TGTGCCAGCAACCGGGGCAGCCTTTATGAAAAACTGTTTTTT.